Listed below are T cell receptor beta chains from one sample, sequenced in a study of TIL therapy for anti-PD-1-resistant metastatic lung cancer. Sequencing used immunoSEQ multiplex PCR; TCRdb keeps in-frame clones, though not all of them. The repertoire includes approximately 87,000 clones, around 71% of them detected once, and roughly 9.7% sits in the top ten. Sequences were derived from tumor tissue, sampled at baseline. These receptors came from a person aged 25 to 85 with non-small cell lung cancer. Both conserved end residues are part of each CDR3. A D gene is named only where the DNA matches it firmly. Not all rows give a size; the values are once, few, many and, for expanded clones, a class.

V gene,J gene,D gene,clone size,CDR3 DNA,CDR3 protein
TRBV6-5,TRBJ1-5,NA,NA,TGTGCCAGCAGAATAACAGTGGGCAATCAGCCCCAGCATTTT,CASRITVGNQPQHF
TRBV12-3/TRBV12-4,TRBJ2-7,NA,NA,TGTGCCAGCAGTTTAAGATCTTACGAGCAGTACTTC,CASSLRSYEQYF
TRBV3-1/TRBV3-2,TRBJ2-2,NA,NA,TGTGCCAGCAGCCAAGTATTAGTAGGGGAGCTGTTTTTT,CASSQVLVGELFF
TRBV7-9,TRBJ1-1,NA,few,TGTGCCAGCAGCCTAATACAGGGAACTGAAGCTTTCTTT,CASSLIQGTEAFF
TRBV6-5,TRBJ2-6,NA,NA,TGTGCCAGCAGTTACGAGAGACCCTCTGGGGCCAACGTCCTGACTTTC,CASSYERPSGANVLTF
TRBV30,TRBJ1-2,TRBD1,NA,TGTGCCTGGAGCCCAGGGGGAAACTATGGCTACACCTTC,CAWSPGGNYGYTF
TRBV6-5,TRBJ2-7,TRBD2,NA,TGTGCCAGCAGTTGGACTAGCGGGACTACCTACGAGCAGTACTTC,CASSWTSGTTYEQYF
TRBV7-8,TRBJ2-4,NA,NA,TGTGCCAGCAGCTTAGGAATCGGGAAAACGAAAAACATTCAGTACTTC,CASSLGIGKTKNIQYF
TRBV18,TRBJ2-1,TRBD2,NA,TGTGCCAGCTCACCAGGGCGGGGGAAATACAATGAGCAGTTCTTC,CASSPGRGKYNEQFF
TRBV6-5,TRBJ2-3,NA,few,TGTGCCAGCAGTTACTCGAAAAGGACATACACAGATACGCAGTATTTT,CASSYSKRTYTDTQYF
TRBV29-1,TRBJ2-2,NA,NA,TGCAGCGTTGGTGGGGCAGCGAACACCGGGGAGCTGTTTTTT,CSVGGAANTGELFF
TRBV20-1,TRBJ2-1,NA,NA,TGCAGTGCTAGTGGGGCGGGGTCTCGAGATGAGCAGTTCTTC,CSASGAGSRDEQFF
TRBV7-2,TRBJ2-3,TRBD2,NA,TGTGCCAGCAGCTTAGTTAGCGGGAGGGCAGGAGATACGCAGTATTTT,CASSLVSGRAGDTQYF
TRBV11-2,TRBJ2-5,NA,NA,TGTGCCAGCAGCTTAGCCAGCCAAGAGACCCAGTACTTC,CASSLASQETQYF
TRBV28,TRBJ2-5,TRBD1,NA,TGTGCCAGCAGTTTACTGGGACAGACAAAAGAGACCCAGTACTTC,CASSLLGQTKETQYF
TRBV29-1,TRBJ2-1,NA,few,TGCAGCGTTCGAAGGCTGGACAATGAGCAGTTCTTC,CSVRRLDNEQFF
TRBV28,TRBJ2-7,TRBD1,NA,TGTGCCAGCAGTTCGGGACAGGGTTTTTTTGGGCAGTACTTC,CASSSGQGFFGQYF
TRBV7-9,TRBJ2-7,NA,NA,TGTGCCAGCAGCTTCGGCGACGGATTTTACGAGCAGTACTTC,CASSFGDGFYEQYF
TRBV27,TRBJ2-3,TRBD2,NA,TGTGCCAGCAGTCAAAGCGGGAGGGCCCTAGATACGCAGTATTTT,CASSQSGRALDTQYF
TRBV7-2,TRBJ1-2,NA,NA,TGTGCCAGCAGCTCCAGACGGGACCGAATAGATGGCTACACCTTC,CASSSRRDRIDGYTF
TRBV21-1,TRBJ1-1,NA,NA,TGTGCCAGCAGCAAAGAACCAGGGGTCGTACTTGAAGCTTTCTTT,CASSKEPGVVLEAFF
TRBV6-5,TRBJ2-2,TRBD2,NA,TGTGCCAGCAGTTACGATGGGAGGGTGGGGGAGCTGTTTTTT,CASSYDGRVGELFF
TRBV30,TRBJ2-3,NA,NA,TGTGCCTGGACCCTTACAGGCCTGAGCACAGATACGCAGTATTTT,CAWTLTGLSTDTQYF
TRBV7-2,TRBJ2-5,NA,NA,TGTGCCAGCAGCGGTGCATATGGGTATCCACAAGAGACCCAGTACTTC,CASSGAYGYPQETQYF
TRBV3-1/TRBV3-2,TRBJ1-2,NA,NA,TGTGCCAGCAGCCAAACGGGACCGTTCTATGGCTACACCTTC,CASSQTGPFYGYTF
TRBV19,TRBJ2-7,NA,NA,TGTGCCAGTAGTACGGGAATGAGCTCCTACGAGCAGTACTTC,CASSTGMSSYEQYF
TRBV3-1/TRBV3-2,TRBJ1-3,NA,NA,TGTGCCAGCAGCCAAGATCATGGGAGGGTCCGTGACACCATATATTTT,CASSQDHGRVRDTIYF
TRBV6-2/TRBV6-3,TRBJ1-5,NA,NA,TGTGCCAGCAGTTACTCAACGCGGGGGCAGGGAAATCAGCCCCAGCATTTT,CASSYSTRGQGNQPQHF
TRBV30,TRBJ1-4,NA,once,TGTGCCTCGCAGTTTCCTAATGAAAAACTGTTTTTT,CASQFPNEKLFF
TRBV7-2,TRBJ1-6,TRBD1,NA,TGTGCCAGCAGCAGAGGCACCCCGGGACAGTATAATTCACCCCTCCACTTT,CASSRGTPGQYNSPLHF
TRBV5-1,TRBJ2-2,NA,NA,TGCGCCACCCGACCGACAGTAACGGACGGGGAGCTGTTTTTT,CATRPTVTDGELFF
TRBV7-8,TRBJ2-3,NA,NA,TGTGCCAGCAGCTTAGAAACAGGTGAAGATACGCAGTATTTT,CASSLETGEDTQYF
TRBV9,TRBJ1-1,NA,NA,TGTGCCAGCAGCCCGACAGGAATCAACACTGAAGCTTTCTTT,CASSPTGINTEAFF
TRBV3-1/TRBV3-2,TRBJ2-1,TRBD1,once,TGTGCCAGCAGCCAAGCTCGGACAGGTTGGGTCTACAATGAGCAGTTCTTC,CASSQARTGWVYNEQFF
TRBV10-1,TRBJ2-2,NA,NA,TGCGCCAGCATGGCCGGTACGAACACCGGGGAGCTGTTTTTT,CASMAGTNTGELFF
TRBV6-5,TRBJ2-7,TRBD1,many,TGTGCCAGCAGTTACTCAAGACAGGGTAGCTACGAGCAGTACTTC,CASSYSRQGSYEQYF
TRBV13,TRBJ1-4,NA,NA,TGTGCCAGCAGCCCTCGGAGACCTAATGAAAAACTGTTTTTT,CASSPRRPNEKLFF
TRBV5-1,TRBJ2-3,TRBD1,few,TGCGCCAGCAGCTCCGGGACAGTAAGCACAGATACGCAGTATTTT,CASSSGTVSTDTQYF
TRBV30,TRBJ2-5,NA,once,TGTGCCTGGAGGGACATCGTTCAAGAGACCCAGTACTTC,CAWRDIVQETQYF
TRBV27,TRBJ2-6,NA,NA,TGTGCCAGCAGCCCCAGCGAAACCTTCTCTGGGGCCAACGTCCTGACTTTC,CASSPSETFSGANVLTF
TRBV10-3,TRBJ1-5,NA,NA,TGTGCCATCGGGCAGGCGAACAATCAGCCCCAGCATTTT,CAIGQANNQPQHF